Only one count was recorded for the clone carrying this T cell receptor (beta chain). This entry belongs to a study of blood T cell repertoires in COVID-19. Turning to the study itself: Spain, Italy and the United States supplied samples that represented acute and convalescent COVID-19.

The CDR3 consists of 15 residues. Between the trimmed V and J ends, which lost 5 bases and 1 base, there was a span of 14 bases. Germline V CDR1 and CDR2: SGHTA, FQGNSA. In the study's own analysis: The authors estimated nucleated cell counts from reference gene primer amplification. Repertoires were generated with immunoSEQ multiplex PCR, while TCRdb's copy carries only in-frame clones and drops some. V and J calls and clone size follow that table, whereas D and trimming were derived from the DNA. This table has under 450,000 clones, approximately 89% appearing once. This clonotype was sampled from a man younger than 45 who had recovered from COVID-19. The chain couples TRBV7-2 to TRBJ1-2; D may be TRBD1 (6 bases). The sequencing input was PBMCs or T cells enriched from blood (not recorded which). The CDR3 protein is CASSPRPGHNYGYTF. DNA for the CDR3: TGTGCCAGCAGCCCCAGACCGGGACATAACTATGGCTACACCTTC.